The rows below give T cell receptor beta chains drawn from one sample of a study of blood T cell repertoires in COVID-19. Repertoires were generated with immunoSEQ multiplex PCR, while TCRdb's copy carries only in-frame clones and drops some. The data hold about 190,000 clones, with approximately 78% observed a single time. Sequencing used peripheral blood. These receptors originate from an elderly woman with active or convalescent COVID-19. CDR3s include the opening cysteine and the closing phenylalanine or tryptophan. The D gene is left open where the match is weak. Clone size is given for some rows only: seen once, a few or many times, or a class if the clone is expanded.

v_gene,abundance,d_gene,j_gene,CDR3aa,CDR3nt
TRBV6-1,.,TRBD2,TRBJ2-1,CASSVPPGGRLDEQFF,TGTGCCAGCAGTGTCCCCCCGGGGGGGCGCCTCGATGAGCAGTTCTTC
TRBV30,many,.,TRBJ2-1,CALRRGEQFF,TGTGCCCTGCGAAGGGGTGAGCAGTTCTTC
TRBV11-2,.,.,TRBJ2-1,CASSLKLADNEQFF,TGTGCCAGCAGCTTGAAACTAGCCGACAATGAGCAGTTCTTC
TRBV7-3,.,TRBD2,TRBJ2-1,CASSLTPSGGEQFF,TGTGCCAGCAGCTTAACGCCTAGCGGGGGTGAGCAGTTCTTC
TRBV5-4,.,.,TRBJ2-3,CASSSGQLWGTQYF,TGTGCCAGCAGCTCCGGACAGCTTTGGGGTACGCAGTATTTT
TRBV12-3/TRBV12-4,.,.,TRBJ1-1,CASSLPGGTEAFF,TGTGCCAGCAGTTTGCCGGGGGGGACTGAAGCTTTCTTT
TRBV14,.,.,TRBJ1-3,CASSRLGGAVSGNTIYF,TGTGCCAGCAGCCGCCTAGGAGGGGCCGTGTCTGGAAACACCATATATTTT
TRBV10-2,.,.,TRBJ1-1,CATGQSHRWAFF,TGCGCCACAGGACAGAGCCATAGGTGGGCTTTCTTT
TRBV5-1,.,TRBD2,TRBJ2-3,CASSLTSGGVTDTQYF,TGCGCCAGCAGCTTGACTAGCGGGGGGGTCACAGATACGCAGTATTTT
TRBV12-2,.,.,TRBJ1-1,CASRFFGRRPTSSLDTEAFF,TGTGCAAGTCGCTTTTTCGGTCGTCGCCCAACCTCCTCTCTGGACACTGAAGCTTTCTTT
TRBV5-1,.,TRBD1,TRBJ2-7,CATTKSTGGGEQYF,TGCGCCACCACGAAGAGTACAGGGGGTGGCGAGCAGTACTTC
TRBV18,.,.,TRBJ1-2,CASSSTGNYGYTF,TGTGCCAGCTCATCTACAGGGAACTATGGCTACACCTTC
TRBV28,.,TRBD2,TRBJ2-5,CASSPLGRSAGGQETQYF,TGTGCCAGCAGCCCGCTAGGACGGTCAGCGGGGGGGCAAGAGACCCAGTACTTC
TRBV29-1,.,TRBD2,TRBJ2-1,CSVEKTSGGFNEQFF,TGCAGCGTTGAAAAGACTAGCGGGGGATTCAATGAGCAGTTCTTC
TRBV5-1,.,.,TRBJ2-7,CASSSPNGQSNTYEQYF,TGCGCCAGCAGCTCGCCCAACGGACAGTCTAATACCTACGAGCAGTACTTC
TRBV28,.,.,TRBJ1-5,CASSLWSGSNQPQHF,TGTGCCAGCAGTTTATGGTCAGGAAGCAATCAGCCCCAGCATTTT
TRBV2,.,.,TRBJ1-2,CASSGSATNYGYTF,TGTGCCAGCAGTGGCAGCGCTACTAACTATGGCTACACCTTC
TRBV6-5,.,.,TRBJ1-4,CATQPSGGINEKLFF,TGTGCCACCCAACCGAGTGGAGGGATTAATGAAAAACTGTTTTTT
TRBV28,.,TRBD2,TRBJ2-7,CASRKSGVPPEF,TGTGCCAGCAGGAAAAGCGGGGTCCCCCCCGAGTTC
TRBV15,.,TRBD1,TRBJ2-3,CATSRWTGQVVDTQYF,TGTGCCACCAGCAGATGGACAGGGCAGGTTGTAGATACGCAGTATTTT
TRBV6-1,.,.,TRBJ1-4,CASSDPLTNNEKLFF,TGTGCCAGCAGTGACCCCCTGACTAATAATGAAAAACTGTTTTTT
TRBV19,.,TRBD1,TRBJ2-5,CASSDDRGTGETQYF,TGTGCCAGTAGTGACGACAGGGGCACGGGGGAGACCCAGTACTTC
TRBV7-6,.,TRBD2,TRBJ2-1,CASSFVPGGRGDEQFF,TGTGCCAGCAGCTTTGTCCCGGGGGGTCGAGGGGATGAGCAGTTCTTC
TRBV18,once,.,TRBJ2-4,CASSPQGLVAKNIQYF,TGTGCCAGCTCGCCGCAGGGGTTGGTGGCCAAAAACATTCAGTACTTC
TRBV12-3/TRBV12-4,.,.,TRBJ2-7,CASSLSEYEQYF,TGTGCCAGCAGTTTATCAGAATACGAGCAGTACTTC
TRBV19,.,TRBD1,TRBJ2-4,CASSLRRGTANENIQYF,TGTGCCAGTAGTCTCCGAAGGGGGACAGCTAACGAAAACATTCAGTACTTC
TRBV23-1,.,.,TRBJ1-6,CASSQWGGVHNSPLHF,TGCGCCAGCAGTCAGTGGGGGGGCGTCCATAATTCACCCCTCCACTTT
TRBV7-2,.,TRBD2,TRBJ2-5,CASSLLGGGLQETQYF,TGTGCCAGCAGCTTACTCGGGGGGGGACTCCAAGAGACCCAGTACTTC
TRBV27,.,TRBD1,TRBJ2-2,CASSGRDRDFGELFF,TGTGCCAGCAGTGGGCGGGACAGGGACTTCGGGGAGCTGTTTTTT
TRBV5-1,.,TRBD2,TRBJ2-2,CASQGAGGHAGELFF,TGCGCCAGCCAAGGAGCGGGGGGGCACGCCGGGGAGCTGTTTTTT